Reported below is one T cell receptor (beta chain). This sample was included in a study of blood T cell repertoires in COVID-19. Across the study: The samples span acute and convalescent COVID-19 from the United States, Italy and Spain. PBMCs, B-cell-depleted T cells, or T cells were the source of the cDNA or gDNA that made up the material.

The germline gives CDR1 LNHDA, CDR2 SQIVND (reference sequence). The V end was cut by 3 bases, the J end by 8 bases, with 10 bases between. This CDR3 has 12 residues. Sequenced by immunoSEQ multiplex PCR; TCRdb stores in-frame clones only, minus some. The sample carries some 150,000 clones, around 83% recorded once. Sequenced: peripheral blood. V gene TRBV19 combines with J gene TRBJ1-2; TRBD1 might be the D (6 bases). This receptor was identified in a woman in her sixties or seventies with acute or convalescent COVID-19. Here the CDR3 reads CASSMNDRGYTF. The CDR3 DNA reads TGTGCCAGTAGTATGAACGACAGGGGCTACACCTTC. Full variable domain (remainder filled in from reference TRBV19 and TRBJ1-2): DGGITQSPKYLFRKEGQNVTLSCEQNLNHDAMYWYRQDPGQGLRLIYYSQIVNDFQKGDIAEGYSVSREKKESFPLTVTSAQKNPTAFYLCASSMNDRGYTFGSGTRLTVV.